This T cell receptor beta chain was observed in a study of shared clonotypes between healthy human individuals. In its sample, this clone was seen a few times. The germline CDR1 and CDR2 sequences are MGHRA and YSYEKL. There are 13 residues in the CDR3. Losses at the gene ends were 3 bases for V and 15 bases for J; bases not matched to a gene: 11. Method: immunoSEQ multiplex PCR; TCRdb's copy keeps in-frame clones and lacks some. Here the sample spans over a million clones, under 99% being singletons. This clonotype was sampled from a man aged 30-40 years in good health. This chain links TRBV4-1 with TRBJ1-5, with 7 nucleotides matching TRBD1. Sequencing was performed on naive CD4+ T cells sorted from blood. The sample's subset: CD45RA+ positively selected. CDR3 coding DNA: TGCGCCAGCAGCCAGCAGCAGGGGACAGCGGCGCATTTT. Translated, it gives CASSQQQGTAAHF.